The 21 T cell receptor beta chains below come from one sample, sequenced in a study of T cell responses to AZD1222 COVID-19 vaccine. TCRdb's table, derived via immunoSEQ multiplex PCR, lists solely in-frame clones and lacks some. The data show about 170,000 clones, with around nine tenths seen just once and 1.1% held by the top ten. The specimen was peripheral blood, collected 28 days after the second AZD1222 dose. The receptors derive from an adult who received the AZD1222 COVID-19 vaccine.

In its sample, this clone was seen once. The chain is built from TRBV19 and TRBJ1-2, with D unresolved. The CDR3 has 17 residues. V lost 5 bases and J 1 base, leaving 20 bases between the germline ends. From germline, CDR1 is LNHDA and CDR2 SQIVND (reference sequence). CDR3 amino acids: CASSVGVLPNSNYGYTF. DNA for the CDR3: TGTGCCAGTAGTGTTGGGGTACTACCCAACAGTAACTATGGCTACACCTTC. Together with reference TRBV19 and TRBJ1-2, the CDR3 gives the full variable domain: DGGITQSPKYLFRKEGQNVTLSCEQNLNHDAMYWYRQDPGQGLRLIYYSQIVNDFQKGDIAEGYSVSREKKESFPLTVTSAQKNPTAFYLCASSVGVLPNSNYGYTFGSGTRLTVV.

The genes are TRBV9 and TRBJ2-2; 9 bases are shared with TRBD1. J gave up 5 bases and V 0 bases, and 5 bases lay outside the gene matches. The CDR3 length is 16 residues. Per germline, CDR1 SGDLS and CDR2 YYNGEE. CDR3 protein: CASSVAVQGATGELFF. CDR3 coding DNA: TGTGCCAGCAGCGTAGCCGTACAGGGGGCGACCGGGGAGCTGTTTTTT.

CDR3 amino acids: CASSYKDEQYF. In DNA, the CDR3 is TGTGCCAGCAGTTACAAGGACGAGCAGTACTTC. J is TRBJ2-7 and V is TRBV6-2 or TRBV6-3; no reliable D call. Germline-derived CDR1 and CDR2 are MNHEY and SVGEGT. V dropped 2 bases and J dropped 5 bases, with 4 bases sitting between them. The CDR3 has 11 amino acids.

This clone appeared a few times. The rearrangement links TRBV6-1 to TRBJ1-1; tentatively, D is TRBD1 (6 bases). Germline CDR1 is MNHNS and CDR2 is SASEGT. Between the trimmed V and J ends, which lost 4 bases and 1 base, there was a span of 16 bases. The CDR3 is 16 residues long. The CDR3 here is CASSGPTGTSNTEAFF. For the CDR3, the DNA is TGTGCCAGCAGTGGACCTACCGGGACATCGAACACTGAAGCTTTCTTT.

This sequence joins TRBV5-1 and TRBJ1-2; 9 bases fit TRBD1. The CDR3 is 19 residues long. Trimming cost V 1 base and J 6 bases; bases outside gene matches: 19. CDR1 SGHRS and CDR2 YFSETQ come from the germline V gene. CDR3: CASSLYGIAGTGPEDGYTF. The CDR3 DNA follows: TGCGCCAGCAGCTTGTACGGAATCGCAGGGACAGGGCCCGAGGATGGCTACACCTTC.

V usage is TRBV5-1 and J usage is TRBJ2-5, with 9 bases lining up with TRBD2. Germline V gives CDR1 SGHRS, CDR2 YFSETQ. This CDR3 region has 14 residues. V lost 2 bases, J lost 1 base, and 0 bases stayed unmatched. This CDR3 is CASSLAGGQETQYF. The CDR3 DNA reads as TGCGCCAGCAGCTTAGCGGGGGGCCAAGAGACCCAGTACTTC.

The rearrangement joins TRBV7-6 to TRBJ2-2; TRBD1 matches at 9 bases. This CDR3 has 16 amino acids. After removal of 2 bases from V and 4 bases from J, the junction contained 5 bases not matched to a gene. In germline, CDR1 is SGHVS, CDR2 FNYEAQ. CDR3 in amino acids: CASSLRGTGSTGELFF. The CDR3 DNA follows: TGTGCCAGCAGCTTAAGAGGGACAGGGTCCACCGGGGAGCTGTTTTTT.

CDR3 sequence (DNA): TGTGCCAGCAGTCCCTCCTCCGCTTCCTACGAGCAGTACTTC. It yields the protein CASSPSSASYEQYF. This chain links TRBV27 with TRBJ2-7; unclear D gene. The germline CDR1 and CDR2 sequences are MNHEY and SMNVEV (reference sequence). The CDR3 runs to 14 residues. Trimming pared 5 bases from V and 1 base from J, leaving 12 bases between.

V is TRBV7-9 and J is TRBJ1-2; tentatively, D is TRBD1 (5 bases). V was pared by 1 base and J by 4 bases, with 13 bases between. CDR3 length equals 15 residues. From germline, CDR1 is SEHNR and CDR2 FQNEAQ (reference sequence). The CDR3, as DNA: TGTGCCAGCAGCTTAGGGGCAGGGCCTTTCTATGGCTACACCTTC. Translating it yields CASSLGAGPFYGYTF.

The genes are TRBV4-2 and TRBJ2-5; D may correspond to TRBD1 or TRBD2 (5 bases each). Germline V CDR1 and CDR2: LGHNA, YNFKEQ. The length of the CDR3 is 18 residues. V gave up 1 base and J gave up 2 bases, with 20 bases separating them. The CDR3 sequence is CASSQVVLSGTGQETQYF. The CDR3 DNA reads TGTGCCAGCAGCCAAGTAGTCCTTTCGGGGACGGGTCAAGAGACCCAGTACTTC.

The chain couples TRBV11-3 to TRBJ1-2; 8 positions agree with TRBD1. V shed 8 bases, J shed 12 bases, and the junction held 14 bases outside the gene matches. The germline CDR1 and CDR2 sequences are SGHNT and YENEEA. The CDR3 consists of 13 residues. The CDR3 DNA reads TGTGCCAGCCCGTTTTGGGACAGGACCCTCCACACCTTC. It encodes CASPFWDRTLHTF.

The V call is TRBV6-2 or TRBV6-3, the J call TRBJ2-3, with TRBD2 identical over 9 bases. CDR1 and CDR2 from the germline V gene are MNHEY and SVGEGT. The CDR3 contains 17 residues. V shed 0 bases, J shed 2 bases, and the junction held 6 bases outside the gene matches. The CDR3 DNA follows: TGTGCCAGCAGTTACTCGACGCGGGGGGGGCCCACAGATACGCAGTATTTT. This encodes CASSYSTRGGPTDTQYF.

The genes are TRBV15 and TRBJ2-2; no reliable D call. This CDR3 contains 15 residues. Between the trimmed V and J ends, which lost 5 bases and 2 bases, there was a span of 12 bases. Germline values: CDR1 LNHNV, CDR2 YYDKDF (reference sequence). The CDR3 sequence is CATSAGHFNTGELFF. As DNA, the CDR3 is TGTGCCACCAGCGCCGGCCACTTTAACACCGGGGAGCTGTTTTTT. Variable domain in full (rest from reference TRBV15 and TRBJ2-2): DAMVIQNPRYQVTQFGKPVTLSCSQTLNHNVMYWYQQKSSQAPKLLFHYYDKDFNNEADTPDNFQSRRPNTSFCFLDIRSPGLGDTAMYLCATSAGHFNTGELFFGEGSRLTVL.

V usage is TRBV9 and J usage is TRBJ1-2; D unclear. CDR1 is SGDLS, CDR2 YYNGEE, per germline. The CDR3 covers 14 residues. Trimming stripped 4 bases from V and 1 base from J, with 11 bases between. CDR3 bases: TGTGCCAGCAGCCGGCGGGGAGATAACTATGGCTACACCTTC. It codes for CASSRRGDNYGYTF.

V usage is TRBV6-5 and J usage is TRBJ1-2; D not certain. CDR3 size: 14 residues. V lost 6 bases and J lost 4, with 15 bases in between. Germline-derived CDR1 and CDR2 are MNHEY and SVGAGI. CDR3 bases: TGTGCCAGCAGCCTACGGGGAGGGAGCTATGGCTACACCTTC. It codes for CASSLRGGSYGYTF.

The genes are TRBV9 and TRBJ1-1; no reliable D call. This CDR3 spans 15 amino acids. V lost 6 bases and J lost 1, with 16 bases in between. CDR1 and CDR2 (germline): SGDLS, YYNGEE. The CDR3 loop reads CASNPHPRRNTEAFF. CDR3 sequence (DNA): TGTGCCAGCAACCCGCACCCCCGAAGGAACACTGAAGCTTTCTTT.

V is TRBV5-1 and J is TRBJ1-5; 7 bases agree with TRBD1. The CDR3 extends over 15 amino acids. CDR1 and CDR2 (germline): SGHRS, YFSETQ. Trimming at V came to 0 bases and at J to 4 bases, leaving 4 bases not matched to a gene. This chain's CDR3 is CASSLGQGTNQPQHF. DNA for the CDR3: TGCGCCAGCAGCTTGGGACAGGGTACAAATCAGCCCCAGCATTTT.

This chain links TRBV3-1 (or the pseudogene TRBV3-2) with TRBJ2-6; D possibly corresponds to TRBD2 (5 bases). This CDR3 region has 16 residues. V was pared by 0 bases and J by 4 bases, with 10 bases between. CDR1 LGHDT and CDR2 YNNKEL come from the germline V gene (reference sequence). The CDR3 protein is CASSQEPGSGANVLTF. CDR3 sequence (DNA): TGTGCCAGCAGCCAAGAACCGGGGAGCGGGGCCAACGTCCTGACTTTC.

This clone was seen a few times. The chain carries TRBV4-2 and TRBJ2-6; a weak D match, TRBD1 (6 bases). Trimming left V 1 base short and J 4 bases short, with 8 bases between. The CDR3 has 15 amino acids. Germline V gene lookup returns CDR1 LGHNA and CDR2 YNFKEQ. The CDR3 DNA follows: TGTGCCAGCAGCCAAGGTACAGGGGGGGCCAACGTCCTGACTTTC. Protein: CASSQGTGGANVLTF.

The genes are TRBV19 and TRBJ1-5; TRBD1 matches at 7 bases. The CDR3 consists of 13 residues. J was trimmed by 6 bases and V by 1 base; bases with no gene match: 0. Looked up from germline, CDR1 is LNHDA and CDR2 is SQIVND (reference sequence). The CDR3 loop reads CASSIGQGQPQHF. The CDR3 region has the DNA TGTGCCAGTAGTATAGGACAGGGTCAGCCCCAGCATTTT.

The table lists this clone with a few counts. J is TRBJ1-5 and V is TRBV19; D remains unclear. Trimming cost V 5 bases and J 7 bases, with 12 bases left between them. The CDR3 is 13 amino acids. Germline CDR1 LNHDA, CDR2 SQIVND (reference sequence). CDR3 sequence: CASSLSTEQPQHF. The DNA of the CDR3 is TGTGCCAGTAGTCTCAGCACGGAGCAGCCCCAGCATTTT. The variable domain in full, with the rest retrieved from reference TRBV19 and TRBJ1-5, is DGGITQSPKYLFRKEGQNVTLSCEQNLNHDAMYWYRQDPGQGLRLIYYSQIVNDFQKGDIAEGYSVSREKKESFPLTVTSAQKNPTAFYLCASSLSTEQPQHFGDGTRLSIL.